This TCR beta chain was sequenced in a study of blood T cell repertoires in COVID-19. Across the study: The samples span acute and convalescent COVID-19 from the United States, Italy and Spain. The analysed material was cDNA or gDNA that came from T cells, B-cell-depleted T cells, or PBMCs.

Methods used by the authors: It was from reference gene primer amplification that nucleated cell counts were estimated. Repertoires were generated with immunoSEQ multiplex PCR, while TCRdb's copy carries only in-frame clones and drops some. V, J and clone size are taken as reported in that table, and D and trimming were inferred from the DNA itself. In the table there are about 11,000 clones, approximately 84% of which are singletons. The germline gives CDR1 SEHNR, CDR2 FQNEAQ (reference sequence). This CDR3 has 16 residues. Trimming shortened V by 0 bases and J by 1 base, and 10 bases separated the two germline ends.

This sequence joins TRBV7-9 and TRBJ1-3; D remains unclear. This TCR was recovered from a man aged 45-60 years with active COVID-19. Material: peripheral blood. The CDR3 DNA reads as TGTGCCAGCAGCTTAGCGGGGAGCAGGTCTGGAAACACCATATATTTT. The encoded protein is CASSLAGSRSGNTIYF.